This T cell receptor (beta chain) was observed in a study of vaccination and CD4 T cells after COVID-19. Study information: Median time from second vaccine dose to sampling was just over 70 days (14 to 241). Overall study results and limits: SARS-CoV-2-reactive clonotypes rose nonsignificantly, with the median going from roughly 19 to 38.

Oncomine TCR Beta short-read sequencing was applied to DNA from cultured CD4+ T cells. DNA came from CD4+ T cells after culture. TCRdb re-analysed the PCR reads in MiXCR, keeping a single row per CDR3 protein. The sample shows approximately 19,000 distinct CDR3 sequences, roughly 51% of them seen only once. The treatment denotes: roughly 11-day PBMC culture with coronavirus spike peptide pools or control peptides (ViraFEST assay). A note on this clonotype: Its cognate antigen is unknown.

This receptor was obtained from a human donor who had recovered from COVID-19. Sequencing was carried out using CD4+ T cells from blood, cultured in vitro.

The CDR3 region has the DNA TGTGCCAGCAGAGGAACCCCCGGGACAGGCCTGGTGGATGAGCAGTTCTTC. It codes for CASRGTPGTGLVDEQFF. The chain uses TRBV7-9 and TRBJ2-1; 8 positions match TRBD1. CDR3 length: 17 amino acids. CDR1 is SEHNR and CDR2 is FQNEAQ in the germline V gene (reference sequence). The V and J ends lost 6 bases and 8 bases, in that order; junction bases with no gene match: 18.